This T cell receptor beta chain was recovered during a study of T-cell reconstitution after alpha-beta-depleted transplantation in children. This clonotype has a handful of counts. As it was prepared, the TCRbeta library received unique molecular identifiers. TCRdb passed the PCR reads through MiXCR, listing each CDR3 protein once. The sample includes about 460,000 distinct CDR3 sequences, approximately 12% of them seen just once. CDR1 is MGHDK, CDR2 SYGVNS, per germline. Trimming pared 10 bases from V and 6 bases from J, leaving 16 bases between. This CDR3 is built from 12 residues. The rearrangement links TRBV25-1 to TRBJ2-7, with D possibly being TRBD1 (6 bases). The material sequenced was PBMCs from the stem cell graft donor, taken from the stem cell graft. The source of this sequence is a human donor who donated a stem cell graft to a child with combined immunodeficiency. The CDR3 nucleotides read TGTGCCACCGGGGAACAGGGAATCGAGCAGTACTTC. The encoded protein is CATGEQGIEQYF.